This T cell receptor beta chain comes out of a study of T cell changes during pregnancy in multiple sclerosis (dated by TCRdb to about 2019). With regard to the full study: Changes in the T cell repertoire over the course of pregnancy were examined in this study in women with multiple sclerosis.

Details on this clone: The antigen this receptor binds is unknown. Per-base qualities were not stored, and no clone one base away is much larger.

CDR1 and CDR2 were assigned from the germline V gene (reference sequence) as PRHDT and FYEKMQ. Compared with germline, V lacks 4 bases and J lacks 4 bases; bases without a gene match: 1. From cysteine to phenylalanine, the CDR3 is 16 amino acids long. Only the CDR3 DNA is retained, 48 bases long and in frame from the first base. The protocol used for the library was the immunoSEQ multiplex PCR assay. As stored in TCRdb, this immuneACCESS dataset retains in-frame rearrangements with V and J assigned. A fraction of the clones does not appear; measured against another copy, unresolved V genes explain less than half of the discrepancy, and the remainder lacks a known reason. Counted in this sample were roughly 57,000 clones; around nine tenths of them appeared once. The ten largest clones add up to roughly 3.2% of the sample.

Sequenced material: CD8+ T cells from peripheral blood mononuclear cells, taken before pregnancy. The receptor chain draws on TRBV13 and TRBJ2-2, with 15 junctional bases fitting TRBD2. The sequence derives from a female donor with multiple sclerosis, enrolled in a pregnancy study. This receptor carries the CDR3 CASSWGLAGGTGELFF. The bases are TGTGCCAGCAGCTGGGGACTAGCGGGGGGCACCGGGGAGCTGTTTTTT.